One sample yielded the 2 T cell receptor beta chains listed below, sequenced in a study of cytotoxic CD8 clonotypes in ibrutinib-treated CLL. Using immunoSEQ multiplex PCR, the repertoire was profiled, and TCRdb retains in-frame clones only, with some absent. The repertoire includes some 200,000 clones, roughly 79% of them detected once, and over 9.5% sits in the top ten. This specimen was PBMCs, taken after 12 months of ibrutinib treatment. Source of these receptors: a human donor with chronic lymphocytic leukemia.

The chain combines TRBV18 with TRBJ2-5, with 7 positions matching TRBD1. The CDR3 is made up of 16 amino acids. With V trimmed by 6 bases and J by 5 bases, 15 bases remained unmatched. Looked up from germline, CDR1 is KGHSH and CDR2 is LQKENI. CDR3 in amino acids: CASSPDRARVGETQYF. The DNA for the CDR3 is TGTGCCAGCTCTCCCGACAGGGCTCGTGTCGGGGAGACCCAGTACTTC.

The rearrangement uses TRBV11-2 and TRBJ1-1; TRBD1 matches at 9 bases. CDR1 SGHAT and CDR2 FQNNGV come from the germline V gene. This CDR3 region has 14 residues. The V gene end was trimmed by 8 bases and the J gene end by 0 bases; junction bases not matched to a gene: 4. The CDR3 DNA sequence: TGTGCCAGCGAACGACAGGGGGTGAACACTGAAGCTTTCTTT. It yields the protein CASERQGVNTEAFF.